Presented here are 21 T cell receptor beta chains from one specimen sequenced in a study of blood T cells in healthy people across ages. The second PCR ran about 6 to 12 cycles with a sample-barcoded 5' primer and J-beta primers. Using its own MiXCR run on the 5' RACE reads, TCRdb lists one record per CDR3 protein. The sample lists around 1,500,000 distinct CDR3 sequences; 42% were seen once. The sample consisted of blood. These receptors were taken from a young woman in good health.

The chain's CDR3 is CSAYQGSQPQHF. In DNA, the CDR3 is TGCAGTGCTTATCAGGGTAGTCAGCCCCAGCATTTT. The chain couples TRBV20-1 to TRBJ1-5, with a tentative D call TRBD1 (5 bases). V shed 5 bases and J shed 6 bases, with 11 bases lying between them. CDR1 and CDR2 (germline): DFQATT, SNEGSKA (reference sequence). The CDR3 is 12 amino acids.

Concerning this clonotype itself: The junction does not match germline at one end; this may be a read error. The chain carries TRBV4-1 and TRBJ2-7; TRBD2 matches 10 bases. Germline CDR1 MGHRA, CDR2 YSYEKL. CDR3 length: 16 residues. This CDR3 reads CASNQVAGLATYEQYF. The CDR3 nucleotides are TGCGCCAGCAACCAAGTAGCGGGACTAGCGACCTACGAGCAGTACTTC.

The genes are TRBV30 and TRBJ1-2; D is unclear. Germline CDR1 is GTSNPN and CDR2 is SVGIG (reference sequence). The ends were cut back, 0 bases at V and 4 bases at J, with 15 bases in the middle. CDR3 length: 15 amino acids. CDR3 sequence: CAWSVQSGWGYGYTF. The DNA for the CDR3 is TGTGCCTGGAGTGTACAGTCAGGTTGGGGCTATGGCTACACCTTC.

The chain is built from TRBV28 and TRBJ2-4; 11 nucleotides match TRBD1. The germline gives CDR1 MDHEN, CDR2 SYDVKM. The junction had 10 bases not matched to a gene; V was cut back by 4 bases and J by 14 bases. The CDR3 contains 14 residues. The CDR3 DNA follows: TGTGCCAGCAGTTCCGGACAGGGGGCGGCCACAAAGTACTTC. Protein product: CASSSGQGAATKYF.

This clonotype was observed a few times. CDR3 in DNA: TGTGCCAGCGGCCCAGGGCAAGAGACCCAGTACTTC. Its translation: CASGPGQETQYF. This chain connects TRBV12-3 or TRBV12-4 to TRBJ2-5; maybe TRBD1 (5 bases). The germline V and J ends were trimmed by 8 bases and 2 bases, with 9 bases remaining between them. The CDR3 spans 12 residues.

This clonotype was counted only a few times. This rearrangement joins TRBV12-3 or TRBV12-4 to TRBJ1-2; D gene uncertain. V was shortened by 3 bases and J by 8 bases, with 16 bases between the two germline ends. The CDR3 is 14 residues long. CDR3 nucleotide sequence: TGTGCCAGCAGTTTTAGGGATCAGGATAGAGGCTACACCTTC. Translating it yields CASSFRDQDRGYTF.

The chain links TRBV6-6 to TRBJ1-1, with D unclear. The CDR3 sequence is 12 residues long. Per the germline V gene, CDR1 is MNHNY and CDR2 is SVGAGI (reference sequence). The ends were cut back, 10 bases at V and 8 bases at J, with 17 bases in the middle. CDR3 amino acids: CATGEQLSEAFF. Written as DNA, the CDR3 is TGTGCCACCGGCGAACAATTGTCCGAAGCTTTCTTT.

J is TRBJ1-4 and V is TRBV5-1; TRBD1 is a possible D gene (6 bases). Germline CDR1 SGHRS, CDR2 YFSETQ. The CDR3 contains 14 residues. V lost 5 bases to trimming and J lost 4 bases, with 12 bases between them. The CDR3 sequence: CASSPDRNNEKLFF. Here the CDR3 DNA reads TGCGCCAGCAGTCCTGACAGGAATAATGAAAAACTGTTTTTT.

This clonotype was seen a handful of times. This rearrangement joins TRBV12-3 or TRBV12-4 to TRBJ2-3; D might be TRBD1 (5 bases). Trimming pared 0 bases from V and 5 bases from J, leaving 15 bases between. The CDR3 length is 16 residues. The CDR3 spells CASSLAAGWAEDTQYF. CDR3 nucleotides: TGTGCCAGCAGTTTAGCGGCAGGGTGGGCCGAAGATACGCAGTATTTT.

This clonotype came up a few times. The rearrangement uses TRBV10-3 and TRBJ2-1, with a possible D match to TRBD2 (5 bases). The CDR3 extends over 15 amino acids. Germline values: CDR1 ENHRY, CDR2 SYGVKD. V was pared by 0 bases and J by 3 bases, with 9 bases between. In nucleotides, the CDR3 is TGTGCCATCAGTGAGTCCACGGGAAGCTACAATGAGCAGTTCTTC. It yields the protein CAISESTGSYNEQFF.

The CDR3 is CSVFLSSPYNEQFF. CDR3 DNA sequence: TGCAGTGTGTTCCTGTCGAGCCCCTACAATGAGCAGTTCTTC. The genes are TRBV20-1 and TRBJ2-1; no clear D. Trimming stripped 7 bases from V and 2 bases from J, with 15 bases between. The CDR3 contains 14 residues. Looked up from germline, CDR1 is DFQATT and CDR2 is SNEGSKA (reference sequence).

This clonotype was seen a handful of times. This chain uses TRBV4-1 with TRBJ2-1, with TRBD2 identical over 8 bases. Germline V gives CDR1 MGHRA, CDR2 YSYEKL. J gave up 7 bases and V 0 bases, and 11 bases lay outside the gene matches. This CDR3 contains 17 residues. CDR3 region: CASSQDGPRGGQNEQFF. In DNA, the CDR3 is TGCGCCAGCAGCCAAGATGGCCCTCGGGGGGGACAAAATGAGCAGTTCTTC.

The CDR3 region is CASSYGQSLMNEQFF. The DNA of the CDR3 is TGTGCCAGCAGCTACGGACAGAGTCTTATGAATGAGCAGTTCTTC. This sequence joins TRBV14 and TRBJ2-1; a possible D gene is TRBD1 (6 bases). The V end lost 5 bases, the J end lost 7 bases, and 18 bases lay between the germline ends. This CDR3 comprises 15 residues. CDR1 is SGHDN, CDR2 FVKESK, per germline.

V is TRBV6-1 and J is TRBJ1-2; 10 bases line up with TRBD1. The J segment lost 5 bases and the V segment lost 3 bases, leaving 9 bases of the junction unmatched. Germline V gives CDR1 MNHNS, CDR2 SASEGT. There are 16 residues in the CDR3. This CDR3 is CASSDSSTGGDYGYTF. As DNA, the CDR3 is TGTGCCAGCAGTGATTCTTCGACAGGGGGCGATTATGGCTACACCTTC.

In this sample, this clonotype turned up a few times. The rearrangement joins TRBV6-5 to TRBJ2-7; a possible D gene is TRBD2 (6 bases). There are 15 residues in the CDR3. In germline, CDR1 is MNHEY, CDR2 SVGAGI. V lost 6 bases and J 4 bases, leaving 19 bases between the germline ends. The CDR3 region has the DNA TGTGCCAGCAGGCCGACCGCGGGACTCATATACGAGCAGTACTTC. It encodes CASRPTAGLIYEQYF.

Turning to this clonotype: This may come from a read error, since a much larger clone is one base off. This sequence joins TRBV6-2 or TRBV6-3 and TRBJ2-5, with 11 bases that match TRBD2. The germline V gene encodes CDR1 MNHEY and CDR2 SVGEGT. Germline trimming cut 5 bases from V and 11 bases from J; bases unmatched to any gene: 10. CDR3 length: 14 amino acids. In DNA form, the CDR3 reads TGTGCCAGCAGTACCGGGACTAGCGGCCACGGGCAGTACTTC. Its translation is CASSTGTSGHGQYF.

The V and J genes are TRBV27 and TRBJ2-3, with 9 bases identical to TRBD1. In germline, CDR1 is MNHEY, CDR2 SMNVEV (reference sequence). The CDR3 is made up of 16 amino acids. V was pared by 5 bases and J by 2 bases, with 8 bases of the junction left unmatched. The CDR3: CASSVGDRVPTDTQYF. As DNA, the CDR3 is TGTGCCAGCAGTGTAGGGGACAGGGTCCCCACAGATACGCAGTATTTT.

This clonotype was counted many times. This chain connects TRBV10-3 to TRBJ2-6; D uncertain. V lost 0 bases and J 0 bases, leaving 9 bases between the germline ends. The CDR3 is 17 amino acids. From germline, CDR1 is ENHRY and CDR2 SYGVKD. CDR3 loop: CAISESSGRSGANVLTF. The DNA for the CDR3 is TGTGCCATCAGTGAGTCCTCGGGCCGCTCTGGGGCCAACGTCCTGACTTTC.

This clonotype appeared a few times. This chain joins TRBV5-1 and TRBJ2-7; tentative D call: TRBD1 (6 bases). Germline-derived CDR1 and CDR2 are SGHRS and YFSETQ. The CDR3 contains 15 residues. Deletions cut 0 bases from V and 4 bases from J, with 14 bases between. The CDR3 here is CASSLDLDSRYEQYF. The CDR3, as DNA: TGCGCCAGCAGCTTGGACCTGGACAGTCGTTACGAGCAGTACTTC.

In its sample, this clonotype was seen a few times. V is TRBV6-5 and J is TRBJ2-5; D not resolved. Germline V gives CDR1 MNHEY, CDR2 SVGAGI. The CDR3 is made up of 15 amino acids. V was trimmed by 3 bases and J by 2 bases, leaving 13 bases between them. The CDR3 DNA reads as TGTGCCAGCAGTTATGGACCGATGAGTCAAGAGACCCAGTACTTC. It encodes CASSYGPMSQETQYF.

V gene TRBV20-1 combines with J gene TRBJ2-7, with 12 positions matching TRBD1. The CDR3 sequence is 13 residues long. V was pared by 5 bases and J by 5 bases, with 4 bases of the junction left unmatched. Germline CDR1 is DFQATT and CDR2 is SNEGSKA (reference sequence). DNA of the CDR3: TGCAGTGCTCCGGGACAGGGGGCGGACGAGCAGTACTTC. It codes for CSAPGQGADEQYF.